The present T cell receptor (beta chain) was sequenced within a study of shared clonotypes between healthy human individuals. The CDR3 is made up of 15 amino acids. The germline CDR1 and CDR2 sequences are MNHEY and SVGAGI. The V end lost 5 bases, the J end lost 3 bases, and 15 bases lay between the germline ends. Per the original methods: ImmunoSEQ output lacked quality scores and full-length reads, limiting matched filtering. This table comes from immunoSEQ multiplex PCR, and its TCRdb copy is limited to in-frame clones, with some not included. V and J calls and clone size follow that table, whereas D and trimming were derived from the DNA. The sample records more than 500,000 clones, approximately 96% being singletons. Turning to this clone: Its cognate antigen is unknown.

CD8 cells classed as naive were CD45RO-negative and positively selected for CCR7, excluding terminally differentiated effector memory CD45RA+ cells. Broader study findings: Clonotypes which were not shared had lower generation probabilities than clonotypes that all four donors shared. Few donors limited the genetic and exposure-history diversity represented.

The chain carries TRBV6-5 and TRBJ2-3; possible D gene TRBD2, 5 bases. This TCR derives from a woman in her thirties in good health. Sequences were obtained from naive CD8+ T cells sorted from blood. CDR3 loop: CASSHGSGYTDTQYF. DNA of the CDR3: TGTGCCAGCAGTCACGGGTCGGGGTATACAGATACGCAGTATTTT.